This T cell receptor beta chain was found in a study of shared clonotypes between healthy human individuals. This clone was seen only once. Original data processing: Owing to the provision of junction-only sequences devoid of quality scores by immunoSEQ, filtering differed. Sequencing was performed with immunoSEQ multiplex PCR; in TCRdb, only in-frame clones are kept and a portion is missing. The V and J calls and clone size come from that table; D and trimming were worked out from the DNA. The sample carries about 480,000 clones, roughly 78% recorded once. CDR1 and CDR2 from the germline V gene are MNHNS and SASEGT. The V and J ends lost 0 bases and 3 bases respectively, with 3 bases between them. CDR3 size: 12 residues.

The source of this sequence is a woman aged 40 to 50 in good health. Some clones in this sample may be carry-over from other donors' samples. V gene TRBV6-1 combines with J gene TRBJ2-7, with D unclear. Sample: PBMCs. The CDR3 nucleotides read TGTGCCAGCAGTGAAGCTAACTACGAGCAGTACTTC. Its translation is CASSEANYEQYF.